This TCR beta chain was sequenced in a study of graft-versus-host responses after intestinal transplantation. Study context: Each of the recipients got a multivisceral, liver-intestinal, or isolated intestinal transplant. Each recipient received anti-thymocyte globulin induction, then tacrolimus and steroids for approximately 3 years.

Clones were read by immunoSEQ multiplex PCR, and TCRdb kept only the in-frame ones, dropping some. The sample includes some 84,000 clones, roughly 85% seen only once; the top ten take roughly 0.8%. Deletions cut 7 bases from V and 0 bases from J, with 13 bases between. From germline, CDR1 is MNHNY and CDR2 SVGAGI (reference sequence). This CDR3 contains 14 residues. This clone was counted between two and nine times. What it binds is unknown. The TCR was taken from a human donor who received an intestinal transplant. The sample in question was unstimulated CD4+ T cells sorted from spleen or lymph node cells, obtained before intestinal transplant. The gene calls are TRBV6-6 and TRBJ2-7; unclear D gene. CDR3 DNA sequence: TGTGCCAGCAAACCCCCAGGCAGCTCCTACGAGCAGTACTTC. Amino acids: CASKPPGSSYEQYF.